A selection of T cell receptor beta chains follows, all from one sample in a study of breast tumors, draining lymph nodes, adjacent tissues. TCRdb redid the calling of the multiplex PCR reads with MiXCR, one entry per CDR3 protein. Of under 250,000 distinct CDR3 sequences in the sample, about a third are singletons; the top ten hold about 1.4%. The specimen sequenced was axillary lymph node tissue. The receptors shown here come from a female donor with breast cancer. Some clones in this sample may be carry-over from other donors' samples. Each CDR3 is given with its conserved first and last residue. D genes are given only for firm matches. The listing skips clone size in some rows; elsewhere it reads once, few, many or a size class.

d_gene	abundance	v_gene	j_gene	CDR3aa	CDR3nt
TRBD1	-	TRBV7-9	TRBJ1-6	CASSFTGVQNSPLHF	TGTGCCAGCAGCTTTACAGGGGTCCAGAATTCACCCCTCCACTTT
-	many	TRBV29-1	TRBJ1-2	CSASQAGYYGYTF	TGCAGCGCATCCCAGGCAGGCTACTATGGCTACACCTTC
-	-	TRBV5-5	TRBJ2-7	CASSRGTSEQYF	TGTGCCAGCAGCCGCGGGACCTCCGAGCAGTACTTC
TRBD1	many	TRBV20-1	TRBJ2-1	CSARDRSRTGGNEQFF	TGCAGTGCTAGAGATCGAAGTAGGACAGGGGGCAATGAGCAGTTCTTC
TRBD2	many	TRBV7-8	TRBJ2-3	CASSLVGRGAGVVDTQYF	TGTGCCAGCAGCTTAGTAGGGAGGGGAGCGGGAGTGGTAGATACGCAGTATTTT
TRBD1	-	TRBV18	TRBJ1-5	CASSRTQTGTGLNQPQHF	TGTGCCAGCTCCCGTACGCAAACTGGGACAGGGCTAAATCAGCCCCAGCATTTT
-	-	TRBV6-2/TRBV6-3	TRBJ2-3	CASSYTVRDTQYF	TGTGCCAGCAGTTACACCGTTCGGGATACGCAGTATTTT
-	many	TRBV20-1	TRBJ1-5	CSALGGGNQPQHF	TGCAGTGCTTTGGGGGGTGGCAATCAGCCCCAGCATTTT
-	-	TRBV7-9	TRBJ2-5	CASSLAGYLETQYF	TGTGCCAGCAGCTTAGCAGGGTATCTGGAGACCCAGTACTTC
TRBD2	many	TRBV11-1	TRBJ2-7	CASSPGLAGDEQYF	TGTGCCAGCAGCCCGGGACTAGCGGGAGACGAGCAGTACTTC
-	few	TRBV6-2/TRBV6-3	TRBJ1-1	CASSYRQAVEAFF	TGTGCCAGCAGTTATCGACAGGCAGTTGAGGCTTTCTTT
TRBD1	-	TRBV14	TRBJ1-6	CASSQEGAGGRDSPLHF	TGTGCCAGCAGCCAAGAGGGGGCAGGGGGCCGGGATTCACCCCTCCACTTT
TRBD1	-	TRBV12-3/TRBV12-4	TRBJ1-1	CASSSEDRGGREAFF	TGTGCCAGCAGTTCAGAAGACAGGGGGGGCCGGGAAGCTTTCTTT
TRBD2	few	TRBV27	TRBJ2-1	CASTRSGTSYNEQFF	TGTGCCAGCACGAGGAGCGGGACTTCCTACAATGAGCAGTTCTTC